This entry lists 11 T cell receptor beta chains sequenced from one sample in a study of stem cell transplantation in POMP-related autoinflammatory disease. Assay: immunoSEQ multiplex PCR; the TCRdb copy retains only in-frame clones and omits some. The table has some 65,000 clones, approximately 91% seen once. The input for sequencing was CD4+ T cells from PBMCs, taken after stem cell transplantation. The receptors stem from a human patient with POMP-related autoinflammation and immune dysregulation (PRAID). Some T cells may have come from the graft donor.

The V call is TRBV7-9, the J call TRBJ2-1, with D tentatively TRBD1 (5 bases). The V gene's germline CDR1 is SEHNR and CDR2 FQNEAQ (reference sequence). The CDR3 totals 14 residues. Trimming removed 5 bases at V and 5 bases at J, with 13 bases between. CDR3 protein: CASSPPSGNNEQFF. CDR3 nucleotides: TGTGCCAGCAGCCCGCCGTCAGGGAACAATGAGCAGTTCTTC.

The chain recombines TRBV2 with TRBJ2-5, with 7 bases lining up with TRBD2. The V gene end was trimmed by 6 bases and the J gene end by 4 bases; junction bases not matched to a gene: 11. Per germline, CDR1 SNHLY and CDR2 FYNNEI. There are 15 residues in the CDR3. The DNA of the CDR3 is TGTGCCAGCAGGTTACGGGGGGTTGGGCGAGAGACCCAGTACTTC. It yields the protein CASRLRGVGRETQYF.

This chain joins TRBV9 and TRBJ2-2; D is possibly TRBD2 (5 bases). Germline CDR1 and CDR2: SGDLS and YYNGEE. CDR3 size: 16 residues. Trimming pared 4 bases from V and 4 bases from J, leaving 17 bases between. The chain's CDR3 is CASSPRAAEGTGELFF. The CDR3 DNA sequence: TGTGCCAGCAGCCCTCGGGCAGCCGAGGGCACCGGGGAGCTGTTTTTT.

This rearrangement joins TRBV4-1 to TRBJ2-1; perhaps TRBD1 as D (5 bases). This CDR3 has 14 amino acids. CDR1 is MGHRA and CDR2 is YSYEKL in the germline V gene. Trimming took off 4 bases at V and 7 bases at J, with 14 bases between the two ends. The chain's CDR3 is CASSPTEARNEQFF. CDR3 DNA: TGCGCCAGCAGCCCGACAGAAGCTAGAAATGAGCAGTTCTTC.

With respect to this clone: Other nucleotide sequences from this sample produce the same CDR3. The rearrangement links TRBV20-1 to TRBJ2-5, with unresolved D. CDR1 and CDR2 (germline): DFQATT, SNEGSKA (reference sequence). V lost 6 bases and J lost 3, with 5 bases in between. This CDR3 is built from 10 residues. The chain's CDR3 is CSAREETQYF. The DNA of the CDR3 is TGCAGTGCACGTGAAGAGACCCAGTACTTC.

The V call is TRBV18, the J call TRBJ2-3; no clear D. The length of the CDR3 is 14 residues. From germline, CDR1 is KGHSH and CDR2 LQKENI. The germline V and J ends were trimmed by 0 bases and 0 bases, with 4 bases remaining between them. The DNA of the CDR3 is TGTGCCAGCTCACCACCAGGAAGCACAGATACGCAGTATTTT. This gives the protein CASSPPGSTDTQYF.

This clone was observed a handful of times. The chain employs TRBV5-1 and TRBJ2-1; 7 bases align to TRBD2. Germline V gives CDR1 SGHRS, CDR2 YFSETQ. The ends lost 0 bases at V and 7 bases at J; junction bases unmatched: 7. The CDR3 is made up of 15 amino acids. The CDR3 DNA follows: TGCGCCAGCAGCTTGGGTACAAGCGGGGCAAATGAGCAGTTCTTC. It is translated as CASSLGTSGANEQFF.

This clone was seen once. The chain combines TRBV5-1 with TRBJ1-3, with D maybe TRBD1 (6 bases). The V end lost 4 bases, the J end lost 0 bases, and 14 bases lay between the germline ends. Germline V gives CDR1 SGHRS, CDR2 YFSETQ. CDR3 size: 16 residues. Written as DNA, the CDR3 is TGCGCCAGCAGCGGGGGCCATACAAGCTCTGGAAACACCATATATTTT. Translating it yields CASSGGHTSSGNTIYF.

This chain joins TRBV20-1 and TRBJ1-5, with D maybe TRBD1 (6 bases). This CDR3 is built from 15 residues. CDR1 is DFQATT, CDR2 SNEGSKA, per germline (reference sequence). Trimming removed 3 bases at V and 0 bases at J, with 12 bases between. CDR3 in DNA: TGCAGTGCTAGTCAACAGGGTTATAGCAATCAGCCCCAGCATTTT. This gives the protein CSASQQGYSNQPQHF.

This clone was recorded a few times. The rearrangement joins TRBV6-5 to TRBJ2-1; 10 bases map to TRBD2. Looked up from germline, CDR1 is MNHEY and CDR2 is SVGAGI. V dropped 2 bases and J dropped 14; count of bases not matched to a gene: 9. The CDR3 has 14 amino acids. CDR3 sequence reads: CASSYGASGSSKFF. The CDR3 DNA reads as TGTGCCAGCAGTTACGGCGCTAGCGGGAGTTCGAAGTTCTTC.

This chain links TRBV5-4 with TRBJ2-5; D unclear. Germline CDR1 SGHNT, CDR2 YYREEE (reference sequence). Trimming cost V 0 bases and J 4 bases, with 7 bases left between them. There are 13 residues in the CDR3. Here the CDR3 DNA reads TGTGCCAGCAGCTTGGGGCTAGTAGAGACCCAGTACTTC. Translating gives CASSLGLVETQYF.